These 20 T cell receptor beta chains were sequenced from one sample in a study of PD-1 blockade in classical Hodgkin lymphoma. The repertoire was sequenced with immunoSEQ multiplex PCR; TCRdb's copy has only in-frame clones and lacks some. The sample holds about 85,000 clones, 90% seen once. Time point meaning: cycle 4 day 1 (C4D1), after 5 to 7 weeks of nivolumab. After autologous stem cell transplantation all patients relapsed, and prior brentuximab vedotin exposure differed between cohorts. The sequencing used peripheral blood mononuclear cells (PBMCs), collected before the fourth cycle of nivolumab. These receptors originate from a human donor with classical Hodgkin lymphoma.

This chain joins TRBV5-4 and TRBJ2-7; the D is unclear. The germline gives CDR1 SGHNT, CDR2 YYREEE (reference sequence). The CDR3 has 13 residues. V was trimmed by 0 bases and J by 3 bases, leaving 7 bases between them. The CDR3 loop reads CASSLDRNYEQYF. CDR3 DNA sequence: TGTGCCAGCAGCTTGGATCGGAACTACGAGCAGTACTTC.

This sequence joins TRBV5-1 and TRBJ2-1, with TRBD2 matching over 13 bases. Looked up from germline, CDR1 is SGHRS and CDR2 is YFSETQ. The CDR3 totals 15 residues. The junction had 0 bases not matched to a gene; V was cut back by 0 bases and J by 6 bases. CDR3 DNA sequence: TGCGCCAGCAGCTTGGGACTAGCGGGGGGCAATGAGCAGTTCTTC. Amino acids: CASSLGLAGGNEQFF.

The chain recombines TRBV7-9 with TRBJ2-7; TRBD1 matches 9 bases. Trimming cost V 5 bases and J 2 bases; bases outside gene matches: 13. This CDR3 is built from 17 residues. Germline V lookup: CDR1 SEHNR, CDR2 FQNEAQ (reference sequence). The CDR3 reads CASSPARPGQGAYEQYF. The CDR3 bases are TGTGCCAGCAGCCCCGCCCGTCCGGGACAGGGAGCCTACGAGCAGTACTTC.

This chain links TRBV19 with TRBJ2-5; a weak D match, TRBD1 (6 bases). V lost 6 bases, J lost 3 bases, and 14 bases lay in between. Germline values: CDR1 LNHDA, CDR2 SQIVND (reference sequence). CDR3 length: 14 residues. The chain's CDR3 is CASRDQGPEETQYF. CDR3 bases: TGTGCCAGTAGGGATCAGGGGCCCGAAGAGACCCAGTACTTC.

This chain uses TRBV7-9 with TRBJ1-2, with 7 nucleotides matching TRBD1. The length of the CDR3 is 14 residues. Germline loops: CDR1 SEHNR, CDR2 FQNEAQ (reference sequence). Unmatched junction bases numbered 7, after V lost 5 bases and J lost 4 bases. CDR3 nucleotide sequence: TGTGCCAGCAGCCTTAACGGGACAGCCTATGGCTACACCTTC. Encoded protein: CASSLNGTAYGYTF.

A few counts support this clone. This chain connects TRBV19 to TRBJ2-1; TRBD1 aligns across 10 bases. The CDR3 length is 16 residues. V lost 4 bases and J lost 9; bases outside the gene matches: 12. Per germline, CDR1 LNHDA and CDR2 SQIVND (reference sequence). CDR3 loop: CASSTLSGTGAGEQFF. The CDR3 region has the DNA TGTGCCAGTAGTACCCTATCCGGGACAGGGGCAGGTGAGCAGTTCTTC.

The rearrangement uses TRBV6-5 and TRBJ2-2; TRBD1 agrees at 10 bases. The CDR3 length is 16 residues. From germline, CDR1 is MNHEY and CDR2 SVGAGI. Germline trimming cut 4 bases from V and 7 bases from J; bases unmatched to any gene: 9. The chain's CDR3 is CASSSPGQGLRGELFF. The CDR3 nucleotides read TGTGCCAGCAGTTCTCCGGGACAGGGGCTGCGCGGGGAGCTGTTTTTT.

The chain links TRBV14 to TRBJ2-1; D remains ambiguous. The CDR3 length is 13 residues. Trimming took off 4 bases at V and 6 bases at J, with 10 bases between the two ends. The germline V gene encodes CDR1 SGHDN and CDR2 FVKESK. CDR3 amino acids: CASSPRVTNEQFF. In DNA form, the CDR3 reads TGTGCCAGCAGCCCTCGGGTCACCAATGAGCAGTTCTTC.

The V call is TRBV30, the J call TRBJ1-2; 7 bases fit TRBD1. J gave up 2 bases and V 5 bases, and 5 bases lay outside the gene matches. The CDR3 is 13 amino acids. The germline V gene has CDR1 GTSNPN and CDR2 SVGIG (reference sequence). Here the CDR3 DNA reads TGTGCCTGGGGTCCGGGACAGAACTATGGCTACACCTTC. This encodes CAWGPGQNYGYTF.

The chain carries TRBV7-6 and TRBJ2-3, with TRBD2 matching 10 bases. The CDR3 consists of 18 residues. Per the germline V gene, CDR1 is SGHVS and CDR2 is FNYEAQ. Trimming took 3 bases from V and 4 from J; bases not matched to a gene: 13. CDR3 loop: CASSFPRERGGSADTQYF. The CDR3 DNA follows: TGTGCCAGCAGCTTCCCTCGGGAGCGGGGGGGATCGGCAGATACGCAGTATTTT. Full variable domain (remainder filled in from reference TRBV7-6 and TRBJ2-3): GAGVSQSPRYKVTKRGQDVALRCDPISGHVSLYWYRQALGQGPEFLTYFNYEAQQDKSGLPNDRFSAERPEGSISTLTIQRTEQRDSAMYRCASSFPRERGGSADTQYFGPGTRLTVL.

This rearrangement joins TRBV7-2 to TRBJ2-5; 8 bases align to TRBD2. V shed 4 bases and J 3 bases; nucleotides not matched to a gene: 10. The CDR3 is made up of 16 amino acids. Germline V gene sequence: CDR1 SGHTA, CDR2 FQGNSA. As DNA, the CDR3 is TGTGCCAGCAGCTCCCCCCCCTTCGGGGGGGAAGAGACCCAGTACTTC. Translating gives CASSSPPFGGEETQYF. Full variable domain (rest looked up from reference TRBV7-2 and TRBJ2-5): GAGVSQSPSNKVTEKGKDVELRCDPISGHTALYWYRQSLGQGLEFLIYFQGNSAPDKSGLPSDRFSAERTGGSVSTLTIQRTQQEDSAVYLCASSSPPFGGEETQYFGPGTRLLVL.

The chain recombines TRBV15 with TRBJ2-7; TRBD1 matches 8 bases. The CDR3 consists of 15 residues. Per the germline V gene, CDR1 is LNHNV and CDR2 is YYDKDF (reference sequence). V dropped 3 bases and J dropped 3; count of bases not matched to a gene: 7. CDR3 protein: CATSSLSGTGYEQYF. CDR3 nucleotide sequence: TGTGCCACCAGCAGCCTGTCCGGGACAGGCTACGAGCAGTACTTC. The variable domain in full, completed from reference TRBV15 and TRBJ2-7, reads DAMVIQNPRYQVTQFGKPVTLSCSQTLNHNVMYWYQQKSSQAPKLLFHYYDKDFNNEADTPDNFQSRRPNTSFCFLDIRSPGLGDTAMYLCATSSLSGTGYEQYFGPGTRLTVT.

This clone was seen once. The chain is built from TRBV11-2 and TRBJ1-2; a possible D gene is TRBD1 (6 bases). CDR3 size: 17 residues. Trimming stripped 5 bases from V and 3 bases from J, with 22 bases between. Germline CDR1 SGHAT, CDR2 FQNNGV. CDR3 DNA: TGTGCCAGCAGCCCTTTAACGGGGGGCGTGGGGCACTATGGCTACACCTTC. Amino acid sequence: CASSPLTGGVGHYGYTF.

The CDR3 nucleotides are TGTGCCAGCACCAATAGGGGGCTCAACACTGAAGCTTTCTTT. Encoded protein: CASTNRGLNTEAFF. The chain is built from TRBV6-5 and TRBJ1-1; TRBD1 aligns across 7 bases. The germline CDR1 and CDR2 sequences are MNHEY and SVGAGI. V trimming: 7 bases; J trimming: 2 bases; junction bases outside the gene matches: 7. The CDR3 totals 14 residues.

This clone was counted once. The rearrangement links TRBV4-1 to TRBJ2-3, with a tentative D call TRBD1 (5 bases). The V end was cut by 1 base, the J end by 3 bases, with 11 bases between. The CDR3 is made up of 15 amino acids. Germline CDR1 is MGHRA and CDR2 is YSYEKL. The CDR3 coding sequence is TGCGCCAGCAGCCAAGTTGGCAGGGTTACAGATACGCAGTATTTT. Translated: CASSQVGRVTDTQYF.

As for this clone: At one end the junction does not follow the germline gene, possibly because of a read error. The rearrangement uses TRBV7-9 and TRBJ2-1; 10 bases map to TRBD1. The CDR3 loop spans 15 amino acids. Germline CDR1 SEHNR, CDR2 FQNEAQ (reference sequence). CDR3 DNA: TGTGCCAGCAACCGGGACAGGGGCTCCCACAATGAGCAGTTCTTC. Its translation is CASNRDRGSHNEQFF.

This clone was seen a single time. The genes are TRBV18 and TRBJ1-1; TRBD1 matches 12 bases. The CDR3 is made up of 19 amino acids. V lost 3 bases to trimming and J lost 4 bases; unmatched junction nucleotides: 15. CDR1 KGHSH and CDR2 LQKENI come from the germline V gene. The CDR3 nucleotides are TGTGCCAGCTCACCCTATAAGACCGGGACAGGGGGCGCAGGCACTGAAGCTTTCTTT. Protein: CASSPYKTGTGGAGTEAFF.

The V and J genes are TRBV7-2 and TRBJ2-1, with 9 bases lining up with TRBD2. The CDR3 is made up of 14 amino acids. The trim removed 1 base at V and 8 bases at J, leaving 3 bases unmatched. Germline V gene sequence: CDR1 SGHTA, CDR2 FQGNSA. As DNA, the CDR3 is TGTGCCAGCAGCTTAGGACTAGCGGTCCATGAGCAGTTCTTC. Encoded protein: CASSLGLAVHEQFF.

This clone is a singleton in its sample. The chain is built from TRBV10-3 and TRBJ2-7; TRBD1 aligns across 9 bases. Germline V gene sequence: CDR1 ENHRY, CDR2 SYGVKD. J lost 3 bases, V lost 5 bases, and 8 bases had no gene match. The CDR3 extends over 15 amino acids. CDR3: CAISNRDREGYEQYF. The CDR3, as DNA: TGTGCCATCAGTAACCGGGACAGGGAGGGCTACGAGCAGTACTTC.

This chain connects TRBV6-1 to TRBJ1-6; 7 bases are shared with TRBD1. V lost 10 bases, J lost 7 bases, and 13 bases stayed unmatched. CDR1 is MNHNS and CDR2 is SASEGT in the germline V gene. The CDR3 has 15 residues. The CDR3 region is CATCMEGAANSPLHF. The DNA of the CDR3 is TGTGCCACGTGTATGGAGGGGGCGGCGAATTCACCCCTCCACTTT.